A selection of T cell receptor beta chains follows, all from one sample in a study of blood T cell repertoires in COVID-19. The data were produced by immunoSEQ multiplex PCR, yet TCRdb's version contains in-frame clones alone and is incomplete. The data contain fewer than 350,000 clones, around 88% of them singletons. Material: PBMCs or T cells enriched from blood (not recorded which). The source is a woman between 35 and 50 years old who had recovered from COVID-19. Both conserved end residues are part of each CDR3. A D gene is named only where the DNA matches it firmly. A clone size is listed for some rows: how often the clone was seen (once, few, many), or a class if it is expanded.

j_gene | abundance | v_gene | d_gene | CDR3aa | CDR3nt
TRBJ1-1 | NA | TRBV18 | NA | CASSPRVFMNTEAFF | TGTGCCAGCTCACCCCGGGTATTTATGAACACTGAAGCTTTCTTT
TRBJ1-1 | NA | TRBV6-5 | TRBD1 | CASRQGRMTGMAFF | TGTGCCAGCAGACAGGGCAGAATGACAGGGATGGCTTTCTTT
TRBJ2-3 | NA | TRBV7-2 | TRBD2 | CASSLELAVTDTQYF | TGTGCCAGCAGCTTAGAACTAGCGGTCACAGATACGCAGTATTTT
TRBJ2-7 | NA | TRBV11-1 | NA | CASSLGGAGATYEQYF | TGTGCCAGCAGCTTAGGGGGCGCAGGGGCCACCTACGAGCAGTACTTC
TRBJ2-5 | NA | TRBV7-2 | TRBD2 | CASSPLAGGFGETQYF | TGTGCCAGCAGCCCACTAGCGGGAGGGTTTGGGGAGACCCAGTACTTC
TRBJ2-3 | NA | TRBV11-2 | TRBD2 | CASSLGTSGRGGVSDTQYF | TGTGCCAGCAGCCTGGGGACTAGCGGGAGGGGAGGCGTCTCAGATACGCAGTATTTT
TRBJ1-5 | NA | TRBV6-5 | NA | CASSYSSPLTGTQHF | TGTGCCAGCAGTTACTCGAGTCCCCTTACGGGGACCCAGCATTTT
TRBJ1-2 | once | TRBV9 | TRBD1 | CASSADLWDRGGYGYTF | TGTGCCAGCAGCGCGGACCTCTGGGACAGGGGGGGATATGGCTACACCTTC
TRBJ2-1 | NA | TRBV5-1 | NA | CASSLAMPYNEQFF | TGCGCCAGCAGCCTCGCTATGCCCTACAATGAGCAGTTCTTC
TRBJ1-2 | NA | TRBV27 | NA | CASSFGNHYGYTF | TGTGCCAGCAGTTTTGGCAATCACTATGGCTACACCTTC
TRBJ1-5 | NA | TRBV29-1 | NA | CSVGLTDQPQHF | TGCAGCGTTGGTCTCACAGATCAGCCCCAGCATTTT
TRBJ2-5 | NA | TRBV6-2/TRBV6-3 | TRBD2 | CASSRGLAGGQETQYF | TGTGCCAGCAGCCGCGGACTAGCGGGGGGCCAAGAGACCCAGTACTTC
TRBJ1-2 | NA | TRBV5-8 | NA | CASSLDGLPYGYTF | TGTGCCAGCAGCTTAGATGGGCTTCCTTATGGCTACACCTTC
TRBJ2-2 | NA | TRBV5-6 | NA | CASSLGDWELFF | TGTGCCAGCAGCTTAGGTGACTGGGAGCTGTTTTTT
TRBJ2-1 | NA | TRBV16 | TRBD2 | CASTEIGRENHNEQFF | TGTGCCAGCACCGAAATCGGGCGGGAGAACCACAATGAGCAGTTCTTC
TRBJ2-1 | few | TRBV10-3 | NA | CAISESRGGSSYNEQFF | TGTGCCATCAGTGAGTCGCGAGGCGGAAGCTCCTACAATGAGCAGTTCTTC
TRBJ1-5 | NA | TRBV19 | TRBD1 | CASSSGTPGGQPQHF | TGTGCCAGTAGTTCCGGGACCCCAGGGGGTCAGCCCCAGCATTTT
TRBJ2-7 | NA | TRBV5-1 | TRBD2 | CASSLASGGRAYEQYF | TGCGCCAGCAGCTTGGCTAGCGGAGGGAGGGCCTACGAGCAGTACTTC
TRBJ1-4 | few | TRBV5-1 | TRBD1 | CASSLQGAVDEKLFF | TGCGCCAGCAGCTTGCAGGGGGCTGTAGATGAAAAACTGTTTTTT
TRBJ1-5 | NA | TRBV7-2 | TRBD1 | CASSSTGTGQPQHF | TGTGCCAGCAGCTCGACAGGGACAGGTCAGCCCCAGCATTTT
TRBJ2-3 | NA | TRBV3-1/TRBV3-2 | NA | CASSLSGRSLSTDTQYF | TGTGCCAGCAGCCTAAGCGGGCGATCTCTGAGCACAGATACGCAGTATTTT
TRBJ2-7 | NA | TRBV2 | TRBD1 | CASSEWDRGNEQYF | TGTGCCAGCAGTGAATGGGACAGGGGGAACGAGCAGTACTTC
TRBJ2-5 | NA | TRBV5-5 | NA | CASQGHRNRRETQYF | TGTGCCAGCCAGGGACATAGGAACCGCCGGGAGACCCAGTACTTC
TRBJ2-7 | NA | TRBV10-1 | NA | CASSAGGTYEQYF | TGCGCCAGCAGTGCTGGCGGCACCTACGAGCAGTACTTC
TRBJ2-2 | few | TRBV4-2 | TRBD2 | CASRKIAGDPNTGELFF | TGTGCCAGCAGGAAAATAGCGGGAGACCCGAACACCGGGGAGCTGTTTTTT
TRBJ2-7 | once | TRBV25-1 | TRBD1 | CASSEPGTGSYEQYF | TGTGCCAGCAGTGAACCCGGGACAGGATCCTACGAGCAGTACTTC
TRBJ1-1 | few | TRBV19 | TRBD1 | CASSARDSGNTEAFF | TGTGCCAGTAGTGCCCGGGACAGTGGAAACACTGAAGCTTTCTTT
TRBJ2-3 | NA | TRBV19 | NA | CASSIEVLPVDTQYF | TGTGCCAGTAGTATAGAAGTTTTGCCAGTAGATACGCAGTATTTT
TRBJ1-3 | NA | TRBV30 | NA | CAWSAGLGGNTIYF | TGTGCCTGGAGCGCAGGACTAGGGGGAAACACCATATATTTT
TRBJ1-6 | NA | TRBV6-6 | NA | CASSFRNRDSPLHF | TGTGCCAGCAGTTTCCGTAACAGGGATTCACCCCTCCACTTT